Listed below are T cell receptor beta chains from one sample, sequenced in a study of cytomegalovirus exposure and HLA in healthy donors. The assay was immunoSEQ multiplex PCR, and TCRdb's table has in-frame clones only and misses some. The repertoire holds a few hundred thousand clones, with 77% as singletons. The sequenced sample was PBMCs. These receptors all come from a woman aged 55 to 70 in good health and CMV-seropositive. Both conserved end residues are part of each CDR3. Fields, in order: D gene, J gene, clone size, V gene, CDR3 protein, CDR3 DNA. D genes are given only for firm matches. Where a row states a size, it is once, few, many or the class of an expanded clone; other rows omit it.

D: .
J: TRBJ1-1
size: .
V: TRBV13
CDR3: CASSLGWLAANTEAFF
DNA: TGTGCCAGCAGCTTAGGGTGGCTAGCGGCGAACACTGAAGCTTTCTTT

D: .
J: TRBJ2-7
size: .
V: TRBV13
CDR3: CASSFLRGSSYEQYF
DNA: TGTGCCAGCAGCTTTCTTAGGGGCAGTTCCTACGAGCAGTACTTC

D: .
J: TRBJ1-2
size: .
V: TRBV7-9
CDR3: CASSLGTTANYGYTF
DNA: TGTGCCAGCAGCTTGGGGACAACTGCTAACTATGGCTACACCTTC

D: .
J: TRBJ1-2
size: .
V: TRBV6-5
CDR3: CASSYSTRAYGYTF
DNA: TGTGCCAGCAGTTACTCGACCAGGGCCTATGGCTACACCTTC

D: TRBD1
J: TRBJ1-2
size: .
V: TRBV30
CDR3: CAWSFWTGADPRGYTF
DNA: TGTGCCTGGAGTTTCTGGACAGGGGCTGACCCCCGGGGCTACACCTTC

D: .
J: TRBJ2-7
size: .
V: TRBV11-2
CDR3: CASSLLRGHEQYF
DNA: TGTGCCAGCAGCTTACTCAGGGGACACGAGCAGTACTTC

D: TRBD2
J: TRBJ2-1
size: .
V: TRBV10-2
CDR3: CASSALAGSYNEQFF
DNA: TGCGCCAGCAGTGCCCTAGCGGGTTCCTACAATGAGCAGTTCTTC

D: .
J: TRBJ2-7
size: once
V: TRBV5-5
CDR3: CASSPLGLGAYEQYF
DNA: TGTGCCAGCAGCCCCCTGGGCCTAGGGGCCTACGAGCAGTACTTC

D: TRBD1
J: TRBJ1-5
size: .
V: TRBV5-8
CDR3: CASSPLVGTAYSNQPQHF
DNA: TGTGCCAGCAGCCCCTTGGTGGGGACAGCTTATAGCAATCAGCCCCAGCATTTT

D: TRBD1
J: TRBJ2-2
size: .
V: TRBV10-3
CDR3: CAISDAGTGSAGELFF
DNA: TGTGCCATCAGTGACGCCGGGACAGGGAGCGCCGGGGAGCTGTTTTTT

D: .
J: TRBJ2-1
size: .
V: TRBV5-4
CDR3: CASSRTAYNEQFF
DNA: TGTGCCAGCAGCAGGACTGCCTACAATGAGCAGTTCTTC

D: TRBD1
J: TRBJ1-1
size: few
V: TRBV7-9
CDR3: CASSLMGLNRGQTEAFF
DNA: TGTGCCAGCAGCTTAATGGGTCTGAACAGGGGGCAAACTGAAGCTTTCTTT

D: .
J: TRBJ1-2
size: .
V: TRBV18
CDR3: CASSPVDSPEGYTF
DNA: TGTGCCAGCTCACCCGTGGACAGTCCGGAAGGCTACACCTTC

D: .
J: TRBJ2-4
size: .
V: TRBV5-1
CDR3: CASSFTTAGDIQYF
DNA: TGCGCCAGCAGCTTTACGACTGCCGGTGACATTCAGTACTTC

D: TRBD1
J: TRBJ2-7
size: once
V: TRBV25-1
CDR3: CASSGTGGLYEQYF
DNA: TGTGCCAGCAGTGGGACAGGGGGGCTCTACGAGCAGTACTTC

D: .
J: TRBJ2-5
size: .
V: TRBV5-4
CDR3: CASSLGAGTRQETQYF
DNA: TGTGCCAGCAGCTTGGGCGCGGGTACTCGCCAAGAGACCCAGTACTTC

D: .
J: TRBJ2-4
size: .
V: TRBV5-1
CDR3: CASSLGGRGNIQYF
DNA: TGCGCCAGCAGCTTGGGTGGCCGGGGGAACATTCAGTACTTC

D: .
J: TRBJ1-2
size: .
V: TRBV6-5
CDR3: CASSYSAGNYGYTF
DNA: TGTGCCAGCAGTTACTCTGCAGGGAACTATGGCTACACCTTC

D: TRBD1
J: TRBJ1-1
size: few
V: TRBV7-2
CDR3: CASSFSGGNTEAFF
DNA: TGTGCCAGCAGCTTTTCAGGGGGGAACACTGAAGCTTTCTTT

D: TRBD2
J: TRBJ2-3
size: .
V: TRBV9
CDR3: CASSFSSGARTDTQYF
DNA: TGTGCCAGCAGCTTCTCAAGCGGGGCACGCACAGATACGCAGTATTTT